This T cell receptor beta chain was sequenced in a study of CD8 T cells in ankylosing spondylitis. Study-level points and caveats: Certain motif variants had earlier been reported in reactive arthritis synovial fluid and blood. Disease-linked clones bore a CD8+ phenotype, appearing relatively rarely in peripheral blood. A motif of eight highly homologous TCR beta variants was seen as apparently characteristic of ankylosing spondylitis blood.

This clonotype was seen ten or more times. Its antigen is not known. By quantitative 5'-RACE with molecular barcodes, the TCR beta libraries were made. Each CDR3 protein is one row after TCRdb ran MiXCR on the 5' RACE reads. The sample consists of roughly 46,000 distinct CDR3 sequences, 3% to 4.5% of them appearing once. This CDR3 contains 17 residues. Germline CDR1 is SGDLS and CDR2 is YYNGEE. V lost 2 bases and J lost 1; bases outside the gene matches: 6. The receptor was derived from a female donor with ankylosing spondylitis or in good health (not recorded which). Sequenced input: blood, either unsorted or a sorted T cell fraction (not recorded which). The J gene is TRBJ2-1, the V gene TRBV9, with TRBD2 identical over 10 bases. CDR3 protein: CASSVTSGVRSYNEQFF. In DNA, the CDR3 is TGTGCCAGCAGCGTTACTAGCGGGGTTAGGTCCTACAATGAGCAGTTCTTC. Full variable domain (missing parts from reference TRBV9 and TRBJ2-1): DSGVTQTPKHLITATGQRVTLRCSPRSGDLSVYWYQQSLDQGLQFLIQYYNGEERAKGNILERFSAQQFPDLHSELNLSSLELGDSALYFCASSVTSGVRSYNEQFFGPGTRLTVL.